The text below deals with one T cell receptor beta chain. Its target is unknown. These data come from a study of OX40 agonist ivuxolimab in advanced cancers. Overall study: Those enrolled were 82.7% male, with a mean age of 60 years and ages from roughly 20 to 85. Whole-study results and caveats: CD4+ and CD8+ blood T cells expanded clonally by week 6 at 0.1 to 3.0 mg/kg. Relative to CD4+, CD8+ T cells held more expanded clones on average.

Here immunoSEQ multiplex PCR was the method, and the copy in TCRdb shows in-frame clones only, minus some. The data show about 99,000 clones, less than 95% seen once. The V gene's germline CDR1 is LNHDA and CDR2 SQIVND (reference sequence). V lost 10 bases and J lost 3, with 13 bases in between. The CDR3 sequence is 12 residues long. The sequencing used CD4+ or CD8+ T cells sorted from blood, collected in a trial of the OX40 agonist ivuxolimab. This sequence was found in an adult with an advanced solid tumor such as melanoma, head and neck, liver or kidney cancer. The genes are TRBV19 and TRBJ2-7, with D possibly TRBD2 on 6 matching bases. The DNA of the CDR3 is TGTGCCACAGGACTAACCTTCTACGAGCAGTACTTC. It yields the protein CATGLTFYEQYF.